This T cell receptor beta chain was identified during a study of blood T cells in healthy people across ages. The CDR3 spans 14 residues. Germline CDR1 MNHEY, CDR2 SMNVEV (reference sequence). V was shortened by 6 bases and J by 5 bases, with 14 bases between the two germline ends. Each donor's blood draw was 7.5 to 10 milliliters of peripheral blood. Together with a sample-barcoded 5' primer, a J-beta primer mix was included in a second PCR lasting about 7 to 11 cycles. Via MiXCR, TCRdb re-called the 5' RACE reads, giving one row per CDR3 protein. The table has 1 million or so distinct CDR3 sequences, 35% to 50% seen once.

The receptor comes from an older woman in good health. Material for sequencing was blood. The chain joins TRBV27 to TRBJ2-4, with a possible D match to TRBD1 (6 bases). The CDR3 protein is CASRLRGTENIQYF. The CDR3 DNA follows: TGTGCCAGCAGACTAAGGGGGACGGAAAACATTCAGTACTTC.